Listed here are 9 T cell receptor beta chains from one sample, sequenced in a study of blood T cell repertoires in COVID-19. Produced via immunoSEQ multiplex PCR; TCRdb's table is partial and in-frame only. The sample shows about 120,000 clones, roughly 75% of them seen only once. Specimen: peripheral blood. These TCRs come from a man between 60 and 75 years old with active or convalescent COVID-19.

V is TRBV19 and J is TRBJ1-1; the match to TRBD1 covers 11 bases. Germline lookup yields CDR1 LNHDA and CDR2 SQIVND (reference sequence). V shed 5 bases, J shed 4 bases, and the junction held 9 bases outside the gene matches. This CDR3 comprises 16 residues. The CDR3 DNA sequence: TGTGCCAGTAGTTCCCGGACAGGGGGCGGCGGCACTGAAGCTTTCTTT. It specifies CASSSRTGGGGTEAFF.

The genes are TRBV27 and TRBJ1-5; 11 bases are shared with TRBD1. This CDR3 is built from 16 residues. V was pared by 2 bases and J by 7 bases, with 7 bases of the junction left unmatched. Germline V lookup: CDR1 MNHEY, CDR2 SMNVEV (reference sequence). The CDR3 DNA is TGTGCCAGCAGTTTACGATTGGGACAGGGGGACCAGCCCCAGCATTTT. Translation: CASSLRLGQGDQPQHF.

With regard to this clone: At one end, the junction sequence differs from germline, possibly due to a read error. The chain is built from TRBV5-4 and TRBJ2-7, with unresolved D. Germline V gene lookup returns CDR1 SGHNT and CDR2 YYREEE (reference sequence). The CDR3 spans 13 residues. CDR3 coding DNA: TGTGCCAGCAGCTTGGACAGCTCCGACGAGCAGTACTTC. Amino acid sequence: CASSLDSSDEQYF.

The rearrangement joins TRBV10-3 to TRBJ1-1; 7 positions match TRBD1. This CDR3 has 15 residues. V was clipped by 1 base and J by 5 bases; unmatched bases: 7. Germline-derived CDR1 and CDR2 are ENHRY and SYGVKD. CDR3 loop: CAISEFRQGETEAFF. The CDR3 DNA sequence: TGTGCCATCAGTGAGTTTCGACAGGGAGAGACTGAAGCTTTCTTT.

The chain is built from TRBV7-9 and TRBJ1-4; D is uncertain. Per the germline V gene, CDR1 is SEHNR and CDR2 is FQNEAQ (reference sequence). Trimming took off 5 bases at V and 12 bases at J, with 16 bases between the two ends. The CDR3 contains 13 residues. CDR3 coding DNA: TGTGCCAGCAGCCCCCGGTCGGGGTGGGAACTGTTTTTT. Translated, it gives CASSPRSGWELFF. Based on the CDR3 plus reference TRBV7-9 and TRBJ1-4, the full variable domain is DTGVSQNPRHKITKRGQNVTFRCDPISEHNRLYWYRQTLGQGPEFLTYFQNEAQLEKSRLLSDRFSAERPKGSFSTLEIQRTEQGDSAMYLCASSPRSGWELFFGSGTQLSVL.

V is TRBV28 and J is TRBJ1-1; 8 nucleotides align to TRBD1. V lost 5 bases and J lost 1; bases outside the gene matches: 3. Germline CDR1 MDHEN, CDR2 SYDVKM. CDR3 length equals 14 residues. The chain's CDR3 is CASSAGGPNTEAFF. The CDR3 bases are TGTGCCAGCAGTGCAGGGGGCCCGAACACTGAAGCTTTCTTT.

In its sample, this clone was seen once. The chain recombines TRBV27 with TRBJ2-2, with 14 nucleotides matching TRBD2. The V gene's germline CDR1 is MNHEY and CDR2 SMNVEV (reference sequence). There are 18 residues in the CDR3. Trimming at V came to 5 bases and at J to 6 bases, leaving 11 bases not matched to a gene. DNA for the CDR3: TGTGCCAGCAGTATTACGACTAGCGGGAGGGCCAGGGCCGGGGAGCTGTTTTTT. Protein: CASSITTSGRARAGELFF.

This clone was recorded a few times. The rearrangement uses TRBV19 and TRBJ1-6; D is unclear. The germline V and J ends were trimmed by 2 bases and 7 bases, with 9 bases remaining between them. Per the germline V gene, CDR1 is LNHDA and CDR2 is SQIVND (reference sequence). The CDR3 covers 14 residues. The CDR3 spells CASSISISNSPLHF. CDR3 nucleotides: TGTGCCAGTAGTATATCTATCTCCAATTCACCCCTCCACTTT.

The chain has TRBV15 and TRBJ2-3; 10 bases are shared with TRBD1. CDR3 length equals 17 residues. Losses at the gene ends were 2 bases for V and 3 bases for J; bases not matched to a gene: 8. The germline V gene encodes CDR1 LNHNV and CDR2 YYDKDF (reference sequence). The CDR3 region is CATSRSGTGVSTDTQYF. The CDR3 region has the DNA TGTGCCACCAGCAGATCCGGGACAGGGGTTTCGACAGATACGCAGTATTTT.